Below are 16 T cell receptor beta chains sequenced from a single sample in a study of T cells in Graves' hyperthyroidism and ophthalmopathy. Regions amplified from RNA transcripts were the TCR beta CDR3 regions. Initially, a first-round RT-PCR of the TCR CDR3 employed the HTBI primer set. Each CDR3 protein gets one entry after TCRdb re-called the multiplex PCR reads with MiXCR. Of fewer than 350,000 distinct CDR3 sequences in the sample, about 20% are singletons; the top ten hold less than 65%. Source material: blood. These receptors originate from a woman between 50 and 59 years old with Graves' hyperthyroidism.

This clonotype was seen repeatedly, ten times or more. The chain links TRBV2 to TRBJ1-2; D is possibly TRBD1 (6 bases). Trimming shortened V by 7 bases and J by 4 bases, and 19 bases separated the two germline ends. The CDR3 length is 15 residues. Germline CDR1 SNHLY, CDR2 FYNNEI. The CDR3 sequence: CASNRMTGSGYGYTF. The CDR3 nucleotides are TGTGCCAGCAATCGAATGACAGGATCCGGCTATGGCTACACCTTC.

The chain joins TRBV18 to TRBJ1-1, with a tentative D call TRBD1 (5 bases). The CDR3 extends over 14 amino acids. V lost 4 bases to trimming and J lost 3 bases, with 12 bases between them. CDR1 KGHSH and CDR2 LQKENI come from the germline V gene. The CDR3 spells CASSLVREDTEAFF. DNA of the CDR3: TGTGCCAGCTCACTCGTCAGGGAAGACACTGAAGCTTTCTTT.

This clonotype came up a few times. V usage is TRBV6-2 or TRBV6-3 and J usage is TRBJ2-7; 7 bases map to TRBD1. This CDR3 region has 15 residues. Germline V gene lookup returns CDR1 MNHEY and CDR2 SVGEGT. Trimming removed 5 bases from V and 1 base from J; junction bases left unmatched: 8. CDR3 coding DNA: TGTGCCAGCAGTACCGAGGGGGCCACTTCCTACGAGCAGTACTTC. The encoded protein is CASSTEGATSYEQYF.

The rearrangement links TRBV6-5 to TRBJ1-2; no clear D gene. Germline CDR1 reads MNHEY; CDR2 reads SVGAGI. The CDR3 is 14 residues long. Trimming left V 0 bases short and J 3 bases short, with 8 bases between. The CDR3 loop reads CASSYSTQHYGYTF. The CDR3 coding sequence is TGTGCCAGCAGTTACTCGACCCAGCACTATGGCTACACCTTC.

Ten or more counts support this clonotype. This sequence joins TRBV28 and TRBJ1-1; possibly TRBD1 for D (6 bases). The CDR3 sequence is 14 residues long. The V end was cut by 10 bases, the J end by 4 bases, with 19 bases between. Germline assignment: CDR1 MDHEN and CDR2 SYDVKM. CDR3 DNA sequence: TGTGCCACCATCCCCCCGGGGGGGCCCACTGAAGCTTTCTTT. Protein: CATIPPGGPTEAFF.

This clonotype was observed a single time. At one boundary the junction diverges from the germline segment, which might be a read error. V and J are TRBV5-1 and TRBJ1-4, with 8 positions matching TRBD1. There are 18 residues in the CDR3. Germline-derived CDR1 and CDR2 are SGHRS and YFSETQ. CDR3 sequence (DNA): TGCGCCGGCAGCTTGGATTGGGACAGGAGGGTAACTAATGAAAAACTGTTTTTT. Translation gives CAGSLDWDRRVTNEKLFF.

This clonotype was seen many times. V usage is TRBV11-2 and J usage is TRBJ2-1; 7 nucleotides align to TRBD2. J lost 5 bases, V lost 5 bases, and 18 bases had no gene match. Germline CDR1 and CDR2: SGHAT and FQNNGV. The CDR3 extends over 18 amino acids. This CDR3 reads CASSPSGGYGSKDNEQFF. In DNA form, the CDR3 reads TGTGCCAGCAGCCCCTCGGGAGGCTACGGCTCGAAAGACAATGAGCAGTTCTTC.

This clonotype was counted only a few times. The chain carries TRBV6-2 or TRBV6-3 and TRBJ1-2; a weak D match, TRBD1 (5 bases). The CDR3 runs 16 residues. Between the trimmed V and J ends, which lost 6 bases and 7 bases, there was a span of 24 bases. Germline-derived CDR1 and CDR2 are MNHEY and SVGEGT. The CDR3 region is CASRAVGLSNPSGYTF. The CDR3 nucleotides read TGTGCCAGCAGGGCCGTGGGACTATCGAACCCTAGTGGCTACACCTTC.

CDR3 coding DNA: TGTGCCAGCAGCCCGCGGAACAGGGCAGGTCAGCCCCAGCATTTT. As protein: CASSPRNRAGQPQHF. The V gene is TRBV27, the J gene TRBJ1-5; possibly TRBD1 for D (6 bases). CDR1 is MNHEY, CDR2 SMNVEV, per germline (reference sequence). V lost 6 bases and J lost 6, with 18 bases in between. This CDR3 is built from 15 residues.

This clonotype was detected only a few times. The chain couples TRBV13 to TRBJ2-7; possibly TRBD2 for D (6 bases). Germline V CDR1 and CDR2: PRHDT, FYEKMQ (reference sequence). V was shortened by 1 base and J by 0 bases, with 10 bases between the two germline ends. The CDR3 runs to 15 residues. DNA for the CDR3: TGTGCCAGCAGCTTAGCGGGAGCAACCTCCTACGAGCAGTACTTC. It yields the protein CASSLAGATSYEQYF.

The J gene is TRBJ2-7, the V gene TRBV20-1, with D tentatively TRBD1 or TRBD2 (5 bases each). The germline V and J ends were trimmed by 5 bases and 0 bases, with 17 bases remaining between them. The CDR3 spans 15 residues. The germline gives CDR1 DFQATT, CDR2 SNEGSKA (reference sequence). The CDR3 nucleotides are TGCAGTGCTGGAGCAGGACACGGACTCTCCTACGAGCAGTACTTC. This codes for CSAGAGHGLSYEQYF.

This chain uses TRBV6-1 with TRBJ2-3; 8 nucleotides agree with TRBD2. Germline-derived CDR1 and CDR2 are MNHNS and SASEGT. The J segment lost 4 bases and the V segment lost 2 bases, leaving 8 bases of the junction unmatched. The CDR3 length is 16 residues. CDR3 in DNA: TGTGCCAGCAGTGAAAAGGGCGGGAGGTTTGCAGATACGCAGTATTTT. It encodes CASSEKGGRFADTQYF.

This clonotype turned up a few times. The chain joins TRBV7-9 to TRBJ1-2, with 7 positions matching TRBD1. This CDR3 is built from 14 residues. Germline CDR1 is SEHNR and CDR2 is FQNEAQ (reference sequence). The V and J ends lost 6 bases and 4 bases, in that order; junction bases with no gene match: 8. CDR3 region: CASRPGQEAYGYTF. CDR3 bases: TGTGCCAGCAGACCAGGACAGGAGGCCTATGGCTACACCTTC.

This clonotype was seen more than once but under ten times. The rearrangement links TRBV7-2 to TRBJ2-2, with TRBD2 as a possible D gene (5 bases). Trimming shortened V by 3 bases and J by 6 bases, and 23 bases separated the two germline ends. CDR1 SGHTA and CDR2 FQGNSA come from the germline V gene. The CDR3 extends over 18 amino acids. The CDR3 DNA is TGTGCCAGCAGCTTTGATCTTGGGAGACTTTCCACCCCCGGGGAGCTGTTTTTT. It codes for CASSFDLGRLSTPGELFF.

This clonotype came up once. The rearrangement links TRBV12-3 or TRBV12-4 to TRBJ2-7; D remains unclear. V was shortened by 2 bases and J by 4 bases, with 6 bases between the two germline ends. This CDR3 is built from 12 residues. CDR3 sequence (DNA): TGTGCCAGCAGTTTAATCCGGTACGAGCAGTACTTC. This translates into CASSLIRYEQYF.

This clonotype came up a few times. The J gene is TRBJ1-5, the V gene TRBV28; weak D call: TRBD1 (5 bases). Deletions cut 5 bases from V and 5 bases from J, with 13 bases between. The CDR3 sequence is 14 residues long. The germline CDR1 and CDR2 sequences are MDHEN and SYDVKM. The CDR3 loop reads CASSPGDLHQPQHF. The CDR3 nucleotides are TGTGCCAGCAGTCCGGGGGACCTCCATCAGCCCCAGCATTTT.